This T cell receptor (beta chain) was obtained from a study of cytomegalovirus exposure and HLA in healthy donors. At the level of the study: In terms of ancestry, the Caucasian-associated cluster contained 80% to 90% of the roughly 400 genotyped donors.

The PCR ran on 60 Vbeta and 13 Jbeta primers. Generated by immunoSEQ multiplex PCR, the TCRdb table keeps only in-frame clones and is missing some. This table holds under 200,000 clones, around 78% found once. The sequence was obtained from a woman aged 45-59 years in good health and CMV-seropositive. The sequenced sample was PBMCs.

Here the CDR3 reads CASSSPSMTGNTGELFF. Written as DNA, the CDR3 is TGTGCCAGCAGCTCACCCTCTATGACAGGGAACACCGGGGAGCTGTTTTTT. This chain connects TRBV7-2 to TRBJ2-2; a weak D match, TRBD1 (6 bases). Germline CDR1 is SGHTA and CDR2 is FQGNSA. Trimming took 4 bases from V and 1 from J, leaving 16 bases between them. The CDR3 sequence is 17 residues long.